A selection of T cell receptor beta chains follows, all from one sample in a study of control samples from healthy donors and cancer patients. TCRdb keeps only in-frame clones here, not all; method: immunoSEQ multiplex PCR. The sample includes fewer than 300,000 clones, over 75% seen only once; the top ten take 13%. Sequences were obtained from PBMCs. The source is a woman aged 55 to 70 with lung cancer. Each CDR3 is given with its conserved first and last residue. The D gene is left open where the match is weak. Size values are once, few and many counts, or a class for expanded clones, and some rows have none.

v_gene	j_gene	abundance	d_gene	CDR3aa	CDR3nt
TRBV9	TRBJ2-1	NA	NA	CASSVEPGHYNEQFF	TGTGCCAGCAGCGTAGAACCGGGGCACTACAATGAGCAGTTCTTC
TRBV29-1	TRBJ2-1	NA	TRBD1	CSVDTGGNEQFF	TGCAGCGTTGATACAGGGGGCAATGAGCAGTTCTTC
TRBV6-5	TRBJ1-6	NA	NA	CASRLDPGSPLHF	TGTGCCAGCAGATTGGACCCGGGGTCACCCCTCCACTTT
TRBV7-9	TRBJ1-5	NA	NA	CASSEGGVSNQPQHF	TGTGCCAGCAGTGAAGGAGGGGTTAGCAATCAGCCCCAGCATTTT
TRBV15	TRBJ1-3	NA	NA	CATSRDRVSGNTIYF	TGTGCCACCAGCAGAGATCGGGTCTCTGGAAACACCATATATTTT
TRBV9	TRBJ2-7	NA	TRBD2	CASSADHSGRSDEQYF	TGTGCCAGCAGCGCCGACCATAGCGGGAGAAGCGACGAGCAGTACTTC
TRBV5-5	TRBJ2-5	NA	NA	CASSLIQETQYF	TGTGCCAGCAGCTTAATTCAAGAGACCCAGTACTTC
TRBV18	TRBJ1-1	NA	TRBD1	CASSPLDRAGGAFF	TGTGCCAGCTCACCCTTGGACAGGGCAGGCGGAGCTTTCTTT
TRBV10-3	TRBJ1-5	NA	NA	CAIRRAPNQPQHF	TGTGCCATCAGAAGGGCCCCTAATCAGCCCCAGCATTTT
TRBV4-1	TRBJ2-1	NA	NA	CASSQEGGEYNEQFF	TGCGCCAGCAGCCAAGAAGGGGGGGAGTACAATGAGCAGTTCTTC
TRBV20-1	TRBJ2-7	NA	NA	CSASIEVRPSSYEQYF	TGCAGTGCTAGTATAGAGGTGCGGCCGTCCTCCTACGAGCAGTACTTC
TRBV13	TRBJ2-1	NA	TRBD1	CASSLLQGSYNEQFF	TGTGCCAGCAGCTTACTACAGGGGTCCTACAATGAGCAGTTCTTC
TRBV3-1/TRBV3-2	TRBJ1-6	NA	NA	CASSQGASYNSPLHF	TGTGCCAGCAGCCAGGGGGCCTCCTATAATTCACCCCTCCACTTT
TRBV2	TRBJ1-1	NA	NA	CASSENEGSTEAFF	TGTGCCAGCAGTGAAAACGAGGGAAGCACTGAAGCTTTCTTT
TRBV19	TRBJ1-1	few	NA	CASRLNTEAFF	TGTGCCAGTAGGCTGAACACTGAAGCTTTCTTT
TRBV4-1	TRBJ2-3	NA	NA	CASSPRGVAVFTDTQYF	TGCGCCAGCAGCCCGAGAGGAGTAGCGGTTTTCACAGATACGCAGTATTTT
TRBV11-2	TRBJ2-1	NA	NA	CASSFHSGGSSYNEQFF	TGTGCCAGCAGCTTCCATAGCGGAGGAAGCTCCTACAATGAGCAGTTCTTC
TRBV5-6	TRBJ2-6	NA	NA	CASSAFITSGANVLTF	TGTGCCAGCAGCGCTTTCATTACCTCTGGGGCCAACGTCCTGACTTTC
TRBV28	TRBJ1-5	NA	NA	CASSLNQPQHF	TGTGCCAGCAGTTTAAACCAGCCCCAGCATTTT
TRBV5-1	TRBJ1-1	NA	TRBD1	CASSLAVTGEYFF	TGCGCCAGCAGCTTGGCGGTGACAGGGGAGTACTTCTTT
TRBV12-3/TRBV12-4	TRBJ1-1	NA	NA	CASSLSPNTEAFF	TGTGCCAGCAGTTTATCCCCGAACACTGAAGCTTTCTTT
TRBV6-5	TRBJ2-1	NA	TRBD1	CASSFTGGTEQFF	TGTGCCAGCAGTTTCACAGGGGGTACTGAGCAGTTCTTC
TRBV9	TRBJ2-1	NA	NA	CASSEGGGHPLF	TGTGCCAGCAGCGAGGGAGGGGGACACCCACTCTTC
TRBV9	TRBJ1-1	NA	TRBD1	CASSPGGVPEAFF	TGTGCCAGCAGCCCAGGGGGCGTTCCTGAAGCTTTCTTT
TRBV6-1	TRBJ1-5	NA	TRBD1	CASSEQPGGRGQPQHF	TGTGCCAGCAGTGAACAGCCAGGGGGCAGAGGTCAGCCCCAGCATTTT
TRBV18	TRBJ1-5	once	NA	CASSKDRNQPQHF	TGTGCCAGCTCCAAAGACAGGAATCAGCCCCAGCATTTT
TRBV18	TRBJ2-7	NA	NA	CASSPLNGGQRSSYEQYF	TGTGCCAGCTCACCACTAAACGGCGGACAGAGAAGCTCCTACGAGCAGTACTTC
TRBV7-6	TRBJ1-2	NA	TRBD1	CASSFTPGQGYYGYTF	TGTGCCAGCAGCTTTACGCCGGGACAGGGGTACTATGGCTACACCTTC
TRBV19	TRBJ2-1	NA	NA	CASSTTGGAYNEQFF	TGTGCCAGTAGTACGACGGGTGGGGCCTACAATGAGCAGTTCTTC
TRBV6-1	TRBJ1-4	NA	NA	CASSENTAEELFF	TGTGCCAGCAGTGAGAACACGGCTGAGGAACTGTTTTTT
TRBV5-5	TRBJ2-6	NA	NA	CASSLEWPGANVLTF	TGTGCCAGCAGCTTAGAATGGCCTGGGGCCAACGTCCTGACTTTC
TRBV19	TRBJ1-2	NA	NA	CASTGVHGYTF	TGTGCCAGTACGGGAGTCCATGGCTACACCTTC
TRBV5-1	TRBJ2-5	NA	TRBD1	CASSPNRGGETQYF	TGCGCCAGCAGCCCCAACAGGGGCGGGGAGACCCAGTACTTC
TRBV5-1	TRBJ1-4	NA	NA	CASSGGQLNEKLFF	TGCGCCAGCAGCGGGGGGCAGCTTAATGAAAAACTGTTTTTT
TRBV19	TRBJ1-5	once	NA	CASMRRVTNSNQPQHF	TGTGCCAGTATGCGGAGAGTAACTAATAGCAATCAGCCCCAGCATTTT
TRBV19	TRBJ2-1	NA	NA	CASSSGYEQFF	TGTGCCAGTAGTAGTGGCTATGAGCAGTTCTTC
TRBV12-3/TRBV12-4	TRBJ1-2	NA	NA	CASSWGYGYTF	TGTGCCAGCAGTTGGGGCTATGGCTACACCTTC
TRBV12-5	TRBJ1-3	NA	TRBD1	CASGGTGGAYTIYF	TGTGCTAGTGGGGGGACAGGGGGCGCGTACACCATATATTTT
TRBV19	TRBJ1-6	few	NA	CASSFRPDNSPLHF	TGTGCCAGTAGTTTCCGTCCGGACAACTCACCCCTCCACTTT
TRBV24-1	TRBJ1-2	few	NA	CATSEAGQSYGYTF	TGTGCCACCAGTGAGGCAGGACAGTCCTATGGCTACACCTTC